A single sample is the source of the 27 T cell receptor beta chains below, sequenced in a study of blood T cell repertoires in COVID-19. TCRdb's copy holds only in-frame clones and misses some; the assay was immunoSEQ multiplex PCR. Of 62,000 or so clones in the sample, 70% to 90% were seen once. The source material was PBMCs or T cells enriched from blood (not recorded which). Receptors were obtained from a woman aged 40 to 49 with acute COVID-19.

In this sample, this clone turned up once. The gene calls are TRBV10-3 and TRBJ2-1; D might be TRBD2 (5 bases). Looked up from germline, CDR1 is ENHRY and CDR2 is SYGVKD. The CDR3 covers 20 residues. V shed 0 bases and J shed 1 base, with 22 bases lying between them. The CDR3 bases are TGTGCCATCAGTGAGTCGAAGTCGGTTATGCTAGCTGGGTCCTACAATGAGCAGTTCTTC. Translating gives CAISESKSVMLAGSYNEQFF.

The chain employs TRBV19 and TRBJ2-1; maybe TRBD2 (6 bases). Germline V gene sequence: CDR1 LNHDA, CDR2 SQIVND (reference sequence). V lost 0 bases and J 7 bases, leaving 13 bases between the germline ends. The CDR3 runs to 15 residues. CDR3 nucleotides: TGTGCCAGTAGTATAGAAACGGGAGTATTAAATGAGCAGTTCTTC. Its protein is CASSIETGVLNEQFF.

Only a few counts were recorded for this clone. V is TRBV19 and J is TRBJ2-1; TRBD1 might be the D (5 bases). V lost 1 base to trimming and J lost 4 bases, with 14 bases between them. Germline values: CDR1 LNHDA, CDR2 SQIVND (reference sequence). This CDR3 region has 16 residues. The CDR3 DNA follows: TGTGCCAGTAGTATAGTGTCGTGGGGCATATACAATGAGCAGTTCTTC. This encodes CASSIVSWGIYNEQFF.

The chain is built from TRBV5-1 and TRBJ1-3, with 7 bases matching TRBD1. The CDR3 is 16 amino acids. V trimming: 0 bases; J trimming: 3 bases; junction bases outside the gene matches: 6. Germline CDR1 and CDR2: SGHRS and YFSETQ. The CDR3 loop is CASSLALGGDGNTIYF. The CDR3 DNA reads TGCGCCAGCAGCTTGGCCTTAGGGGGCGATGGAAACACCATATATTTT. The entire variable domain, with the rest obtained from reference TRBV5-1 and TRBJ1-3, is as follows: KAGVTQTPRYLIKTRGQQVTLSCSPISGHRSVSWYQQTPGQGLQFLFEYFSETQRNKGNFPGRFSGRQFSNSRSEMNVSTLELGDSALYLCASSLALGGDGNTIYFGEGSWLTVV.

The rearrangement joins TRBV6-5 to TRBJ1-2; no firm D call. V lost 10 bases to trimming and J lost 0 bases, with 15 bases between them. In germline, CDR1 is MNHEY, CDR2 SVGAGI. The CDR3 runs to 14 residues. CDR3 residues: CATHAITTNYGYTF. The DNA for the CDR3 is TGTGCCACCCACGCGATAACGACTAACTATGGCTACACCTTC.

The CDR3 protein is CASSNRTALRDRGTREQYV. The CDR3 DNA reads as TGCGCCAGCAGCAACCGGACGGCCCTCCGGGACAGGGGGACGCGGGAGCAGTACGTC. The chain joins TRBV4-1 to TRBJ2-7, with 11 bases that match TRBD1. Trimming at V came to 5 bases and at J to 7 bases, leaving 22 bases not matched to a gene. Looked up from germline, CDR1 is MGHRA and CDR2 is YSYEKL. The CDR3 length is 19 residues.

The chain combines TRBV3-1 (or the pseudogene TRBV3-2) with TRBJ2-1; 11 nucleotides agree with TRBD2. Germline assignment: CDR1 LGHDT and CDR2 YNNKEL (reference sequence). The CDR3 spans 16 residues. V shed 0 bases and J 3 bases; nucleotides not matched to a gene: 1. The CDR3 nucleotides are TGTGCCAGCAGCCAAGAAGGACTAGCGGGCTACAATGAGCAGTTCTTC. This sequence encodes CASSQEGLAGYNEQFF.

J is TRBJ2-1 and V is TRBV7-2, with 12 bases identical to TRBD2. The CDR3 spans 17 residues. J lost 14 bases, V lost 1 base, and 15 bases had no gene match. The germline gives CDR1 SGHTA, CDR2 FQGNSA. In nucleotides, the CDR3 is TGTGCCAGCAGCTTAGATGGTCGGAGGACTAGCGGGGAGGCGGAGTTCTTC. It translates to CASSLDGRRTSGEAEFF.

This clone has just a few counts. The gene calls are TRBV5-1 and TRBJ1-4; 10 bases fit TRBD1. The CDR3 has 14 residues. Germline CDR1 reads SGHRS; CDR2 reads YFSETQ. J gave up 7 bases and V 4 bases, and 4 bases lay outside the gene matches. The CDR3 reads CASSTGTGVEKLFF. The CDR3, as DNA: TGCGCCAGCAGCACCGGGACAGGGGTTGAAAAACTGTTTTTT.

CDR3 sequence (DNA): TGTGCCAGCAGTTTAGGCCGGTTCTATGGCTACACCTTC. Amino acids: CASSLGRFYGYTF. The chain carries TRBV12-3 or TRBV12-4 and TRBJ1-2; no clear D gene. The CDR3 extends over 13 amino acids. The germline V and J ends were trimmed by 1 base and 4 bases, with 7 bases remaining between them.

The rearrangement uses TRBV2 and TRBJ2-3, with D possibly TRBD2 on 7 matching bases. Deletions cut 3 bases from V and 9 bases from J, with 19 bases between. This CDR3 has 15 amino acids. CDR1 and CDR2 (germline): SNHLY, FYNNEI. As DNA, the CDR3 is TGTGCCAGCAGTGATTTATCGGGGGGCCCTCCAACGCAGTATTTT. This encodes CASSDLSGGPPTQYF.

The V call is TRBV13, the J call TRBJ2-3, with 8 bases fitting TRBD2. J gave up 1 base and V 6 bases, and 15 bases lay outside the gene matches. From germline, CDR1 is PRHDT and CDR2 FYEKMQ (reference sequence). The CDR3 totals 18 residues. CDR3 in amino acids: CASSGWSGGQGRTDTQYF. CDR3 sequence (DNA): TGTGCCAGCAGTGGTTGGAGCGGGGGCCAGGGTCGCACAGATACGCAGTATTTT.

This clone was counted between two and nine times. This chain connects TRBV7-9 to TRBJ1-1; D is unclear. V was trimmed by 4 bases and J by 1 base, leaving 19 bases between them. Germline V gene lookup returns CDR1 SEHNR and CDR2 FQNEAQ (reference sequence). CDR3 size: 17 residues. The CDR3 DNA sequence: TGTGCCAGCAGCTCCCTGACTAGCCTTAACCGGAACACTGAAGCTTTCTTT. Amino acid sequence: CASSSLTSLNRNTEAFF.

J is TRBJ1-1 and V is TRBV18, with a weak D call TRBD1 (6 bases). This CDR3 comprises 13 residues. Germline V lookup: CDR1 KGHSH, CDR2 LQKENI. V gave up 4 bases and J gave up 4 bases, with 10 bases separating them. The CDR3 DNA reads TGTGCCAGCTCACTGGACAGTTTCACTGAAGCTTTCTTT. It encodes CASSLDSFTEAFF.

This clone was counted a single time. The V call is TRBV7-9, the J call TRBJ1-2, with D possibly TRBD1 on 5 matching bases. V shed 2 bases and J shed 6 bases, with 16 bases lying between them. Germline lookup yields CDR1 SEHNR and CDR2 FQNEAQ (reference sequence). This CDR3 region has 15 residues. The CDR3 is CASSLITGPRDGYTF. CDR3 bases: TGTGCCAGCAGCTTAATCACAGGCCCTAGGGATGGCTACACCTTC.

The J gene is TRBJ2-7, the V gene TRBV5-1; 11 positions match TRBD2. The CDR3 length is 15 residues. V trimming: 4 bases; J trimming: 6 bases; junction bases outside the gene matches: 9. Germline CDR1 reads SGHRS; CDR2 reads YFSETQ. In DNA form, the CDR3 reads TGCGCCAGCAGCCCGGGGACTAGCGGCCCCTCCGAGCAGTACTTC. Translation gives CASSPGTSGPSEQYF.

V gene TRBV10-1 combines with J gene TRBJ2-3; tentatively, D is TRBD2 (6 bases). The CDR3 extends over 17 amino acids. The germline V gene has CDR1 WNHNN and CDR2 SYGVQD (reference sequence). Trimming stripped 6 bases from V and 3 bases from J, with 22 bases between. The CDR3 here is CASSPSRGNSGTDTQYF. In DNA form, the CDR3 reads TGCGCCAGCAGCCCCTCCCGGGGGAATAGTGGAACAGATACGCAGTATTTT.

The chain employs TRBV24-1 and TRBJ1-4, with 9 bases identical to TRBD1. The germline gives CDR1 KGHDR, CDR2 SFDVKD. The CDR3 has 16 amino acids. The J segment lost 7 bases and the V segment lost 4 bases, leaving 9 bases of the junction unmatched. CDR3 protein: CATSDPPGQGGEKLFF. The CDR3, as DNA: TGTGCCACCAGTGACCCACCGGGACAGGGTGGTGAAAAACTGTTTTTT.

The chain employs TRBV3-1 (or the pseudogene TRBV3-2) and TRBJ2-5, with D perhaps matching TRBD2 (5 bases). The CDR3 length is 14 residues. Germline-derived CDR1 and CDR2 are LGHDT and YNNKEL (reference sequence). The V gene lost 4 bases and the J gene lost 4 bases, with 13 bases spanning the gap. The CDR3 DNA is TGTGCCAGCAGCCCGTGGCGGGCCCCAGAGACCCAGTACTTC. Amino acid sequence: CASSPWRAPETQYF.

The chain carries TRBV27 and TRBJ1-6; D ambiguous. Germline values: CDR1 MNHEY, CDR2 SMNVEV (reference sequence). The V end was cut by 4 bases, the J end by 9 bases, with 10 bases between. This CDR3 is built from 13 residues. CDR3 protein: CASSSTDRSPLHF. DNA for the CDR3: TGTGCCAGCAGTTCTACAGATCGTTCACCCCTCCACTTT.

In its sample, this clone was seen once. The chain joins TRBV28 to TRBJ1-4, with 8 bases that match TRBD1. CDR1 and CDR2 from the germline V gene are MDHEN and SYDVKM. V trimming: 8 bases; J trimming: 11 bases; junction bases outside the gene matches: 16. The CDR3 extends over 15 amino acids. CDR3 nucleotide sequence: TGTGCCAGCCTCGGCCCCCGGGACAGGAGGGAGAAACTGTTTTTT. Its translation is CASLGPRDRREKLFF. Combining the CDR3 with reference TRBV28 and TRBJ1-4 gives the whole variable domain DVKVTQSSRYLVKRTGEKVFLECVQDMDHENMFWYRQDPGLGLRLIYFSYDVKMKEKGDIPEGYSVSREKKERFSLILESASTNQTSMYLCASLGPRDRREKLFFGSGTQLSVL.

V gene TRBV28 combines with J gene TRBJ2-1; TRBD2 agrees at 13 bases. The CDR3 sequence is 15 residues long. Germline V gene data show CDR1 as MDHEN and CDR2 as SYDVKM. V was clipped by 8 bases and J by 8 bases; unmatched bases: 9. The CDR3 DNA sequence: TGTGCCAGCCTTTGGACTAGCGGGAGTCTGGATGAGCAGTTCTTC. Translated: CASLWTSGSLDEQFF.

For the CDR3, the DNA is TGTGCCAGCAGCTTAGTACAGGGGGACACTGAAGCTTTCTTT. It specifies CASSLVQGDTEAFF. The V and J genes are TRBV11-2 and TRBJ1-1, with 8 bases matching TRBD1. The ends lost 1 base at V and 3 bases at J; junction bases unmatched: 1. The CDR3 consists of 14 residues. Germline CDR1 is SGHAT and CDR2 is FQNNGV.

The chain recombines TRBV6-1 with TRBJ2-7; D possibly corresponds to TRBD2 (5 bases). The length of the CDR3 is 16 residues. Germline V CDR1 and CDR2: MNHNS, SASEGT. V was cut by 0 bases and J by 3 bases, with 15 bases left in between. The CDR3 bases are TGTGCCAGCAGTGAAGCAGGTGCGGAGGTGCTCTACGAGCAGTACGTC. This gives the protein CASSEAGAEVLYEQYV.

This clone showed up just once. The rearrangement links TRBV3-1 (or the pseudogene TRBV3-2) to TRBJ2-5, with 13 nucleotides matching TRBD2. The trim removed 6 bases at V and 0 bases at J, leaving 10 bases unmatched. The CDR3 is 18 amino acids. Germline V lookup: CDR1 LGHDT, CDR2 YNNKEL (reference sequence). The CDR3 reads CASRPRLAGGPYQETQYF. As DNA, the CDR3 is TGTGCCAGCAGACCGCGACTAGCGGGAGGCCCGTACCAAGAGACCCAGTACTTC.

The V and J genes are TRBV7-9 and TRBJ2-7; the D gene is possibly TRBD2 (5 bases). The CDR3 is made up of 15 amino acids. Looked up from germline, CDR1 is SEHNR and CDR2 is FQNEAQ (reference sequence). Trimming shortened V by 0 bases and J by 6 bases, and 15 bases separated the two germline ends. CDR3 DNA sequence: TGTGCCAGCAGCTTAGCGCGCGGGCAGCTCAGCGAGCAGTACTTC. This translates into CASSLARGQLSEQYF.

This sequence joins TRBV19 and TRBJ2-1; 13 positions match TRBD2. J was trimmed by 4 bases and V by 7 bases; bases with no gene match: 10. CDR3 length: 17 residues. Germline CDR1 LNHDA, CDR2 SQIVND (reference sequence). CDR3 amino acids: CASTHAGLAGVYNEQFF. The DNA for the CDR3 is TGTGCCAGTACCCATGCCGGACTAGCGGGGGTATACAATGAGCAGTTCTTC.